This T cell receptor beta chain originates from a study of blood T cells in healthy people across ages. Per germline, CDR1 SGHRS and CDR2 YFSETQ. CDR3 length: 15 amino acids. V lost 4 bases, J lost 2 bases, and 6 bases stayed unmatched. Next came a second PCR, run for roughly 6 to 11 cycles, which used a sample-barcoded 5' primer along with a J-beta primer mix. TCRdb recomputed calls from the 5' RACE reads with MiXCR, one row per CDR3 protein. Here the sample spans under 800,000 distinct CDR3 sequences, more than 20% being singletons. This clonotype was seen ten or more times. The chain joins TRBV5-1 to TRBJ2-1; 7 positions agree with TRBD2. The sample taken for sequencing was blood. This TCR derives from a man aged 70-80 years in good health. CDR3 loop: CASSQGGETYNEQFF. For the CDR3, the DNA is TGCGCCAGCAGCCAGGGAGGGGAGACCTACAATGAGCAGTTCTTC.